This TCR beta chain derives from a study of cytomegalovirus exposure and HLA in healthy donors. Germline V lookup: CDR1 SGHRS, CDR2 YFSETQ. Trimming took 4 bases from V and 3 from J; bases not matched to a gene: 9. CDR3 size: 17 residues. Everyone who donated was a healthy bone marrow donor. Overall study findings and caveats: Reportedly, fewer N-insertions than the approximately 690-donor mean appeared in an Asian-associated ancestry cluster in a later analysis. The authors excluded some V segments, including TRBV6-2 and TRBV6-3, as indistinguishable.

This clone was found once. The antigen is undetermined. It was with 60 Vbeta and 13 Jbeta primers that the PCR ran. TCRdb's table, derived via immunoSEQ multiplex PCR, lists solely in-frame clones and lacks some. The table has about 190,000 clones, almost 80% seen once. The sequence derives from a woman aged 18-30 years in good health and CMV-seronegative. The chain carries TRBV5-1 and TRBJ2-3; 12 nucleotides match TRBD2. Sequencing was done on a sample of PBMCs. CDR3 sequence reads: CASSQDALAGGTDTQYF. CDR3 DNA: TGCGCCAGCAGCCAGGACGCACTAGCGGGGGGTACAGATACGCAGTATTTT. The full variable domain, with the rest looked up from reference TRBV5-1 and TRBJ2-3, is KAGVTQTPRYLIKTRGQQVTLSCSPISGHRSVSWYQQTPGQGLQFLFEYFSETQRNKGNFPGRFSGRQFSNSRSEMNVSTLELGDSALYLCASSQDALAGGTDTQYFGPGTRLTVL.